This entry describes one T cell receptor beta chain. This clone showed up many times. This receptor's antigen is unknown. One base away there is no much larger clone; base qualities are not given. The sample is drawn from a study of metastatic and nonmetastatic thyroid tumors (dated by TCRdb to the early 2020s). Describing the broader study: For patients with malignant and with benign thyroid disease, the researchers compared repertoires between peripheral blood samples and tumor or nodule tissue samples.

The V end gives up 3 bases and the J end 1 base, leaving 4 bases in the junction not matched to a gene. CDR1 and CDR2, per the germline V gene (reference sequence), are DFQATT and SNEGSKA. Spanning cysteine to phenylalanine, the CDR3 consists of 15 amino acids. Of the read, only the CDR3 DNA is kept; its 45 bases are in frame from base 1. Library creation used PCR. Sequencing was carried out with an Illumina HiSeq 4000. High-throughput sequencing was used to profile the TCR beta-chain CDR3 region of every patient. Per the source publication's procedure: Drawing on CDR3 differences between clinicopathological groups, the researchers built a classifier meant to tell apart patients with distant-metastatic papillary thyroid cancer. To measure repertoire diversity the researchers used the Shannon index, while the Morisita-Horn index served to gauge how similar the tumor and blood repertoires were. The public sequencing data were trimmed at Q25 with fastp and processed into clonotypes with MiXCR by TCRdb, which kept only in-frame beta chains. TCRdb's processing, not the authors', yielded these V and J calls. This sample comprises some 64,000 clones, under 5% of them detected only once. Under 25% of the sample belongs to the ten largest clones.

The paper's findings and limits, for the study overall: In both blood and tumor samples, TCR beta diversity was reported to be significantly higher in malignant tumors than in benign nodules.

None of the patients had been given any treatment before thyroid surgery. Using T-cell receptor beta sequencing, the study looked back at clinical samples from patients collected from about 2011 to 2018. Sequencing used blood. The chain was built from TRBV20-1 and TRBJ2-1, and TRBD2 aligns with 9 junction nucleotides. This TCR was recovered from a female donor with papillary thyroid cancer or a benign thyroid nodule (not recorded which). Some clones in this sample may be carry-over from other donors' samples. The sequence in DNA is TGCAGTGCTAGCCTAGCGGGAAGGTCCTACAATGAGCAGTTCTTC. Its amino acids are CSASLAGRSYNEQFF.